Listed here is a single T cell receptor (beta chain). Its antigen remains unidentified. This record belongs to a study of cytomegalovirus exposure and HLA in healthy donors. Study observations and caveats: Segments of the TCR beta V type were, in most cases, productive about 90% or about 30% of the time in an earlier analysis.

The germline CDR1 and CDR2 sequences are SGDLS and YYNGEE. The CDR3 totals 15 residues. V lost 0 bases and J lost 1, with 9 bases in between. PCR used 60 Vbeta primers and 13 Jbeta primers. This table comes from immunoSEQ multiplex PCR, and its TCRdb copy is limited to in-frame clones, with some not included. The sample contains about 160,000 clones, about 85% of which appear only once. The source material was PBMCs. The J gene is TRBJ2-3, the V gene TRBV9; the D gene is possibly TRBD1 (7 bases). This clonotype was sampled from a boy between 2 and 10 years old in good health and CMV-seronegative. The CDR3 loop reads CASSVARGGTDTQYF. CDR3 nucleotides: TGTGCCAGCAGCGTAGCCAGGGGGGGCACAGATACGCAGTATTTT.